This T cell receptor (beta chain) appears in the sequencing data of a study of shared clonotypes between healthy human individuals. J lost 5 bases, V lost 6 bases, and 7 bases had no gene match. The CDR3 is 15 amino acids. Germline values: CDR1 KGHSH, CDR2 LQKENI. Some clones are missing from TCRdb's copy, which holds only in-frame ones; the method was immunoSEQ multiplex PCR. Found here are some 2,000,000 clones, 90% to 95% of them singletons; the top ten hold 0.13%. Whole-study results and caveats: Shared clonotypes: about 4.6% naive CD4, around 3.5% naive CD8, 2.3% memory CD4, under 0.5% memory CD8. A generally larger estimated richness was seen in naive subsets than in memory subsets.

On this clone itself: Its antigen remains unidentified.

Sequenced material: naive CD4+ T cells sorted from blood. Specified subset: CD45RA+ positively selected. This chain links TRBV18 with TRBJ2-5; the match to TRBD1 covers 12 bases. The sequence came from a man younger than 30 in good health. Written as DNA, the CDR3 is TGTGCCAGCTCGTCCGGGACAGGGGGCGGTGAGACCCAGTACTTC. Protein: CASSSGTGGGETQYF. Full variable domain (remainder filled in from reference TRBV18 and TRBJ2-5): NAGVMQNPRHLVRRRGQEARLRCSPMKGHSHVYWYRQLPEEGLKFMVYLQKENIIDESGMPKERFSAEFPKEGPSILRIQQVVRGDSAAYFCASSSGTGGGETQYFGPGTRLLVL.